Listed here are 30 T cell receptor beta chains from one sample, sequenced in a study of response to subunit inactivated influenza vaccine. TCRdb re-analysed the RT-PCR reads in MiXCR, keeping a single row per CDR3 protein. The table lists about 500,000 distinct CDR3 sequences, 16% of them singletons, with roughly 3.1% in the top ten. Sequences were derived from CD4+ T cells sorted from PBMCs, sampled around 25 months after vaccination. Receptors originate from a man aged 50-75 years who received an inactivated influenza vaccine.

This clonotype occurred a few times. The chain is built from TRBV6-1 and TRBJ2-5, with D possibly matching TRBD1 (5 bases). Germline assignment: CDR1 MNHNS and CDR2 SASEGT. The CDR3 consists of 13 residues. The V and J ends lost 6 bases and 5 bases respectively, with 13 bases between them. The DNA for the CDR3 is TGTGCCAGCAGCATCAGGGTTGAGGAGACCCAGTACTTC. This codes for CASSIRVEETQYF.

This clonotype was observed a handful of times. The V call is TRBV6-2 or TRBV6-3, the J call TRBJ2-1; D is tentatively TRBD1 or TRBD2 (5 bases each). Trimming took off 6 bases at V and 7 bases at J, with 13 bases between the two ends. Germline V lookup: CDR1 MNHEY, CDR2 SVGEGT. The CDR3 covers 13 residues. Here the CDR3 reads CASSKSWGNEQFF. CDR3 nucleotides: TGTGCCAGCAGCAAATCTTGGGGGAATGAGCAGTTCTTC.

Many counts were recorded for this clonotype. The CDR3 nucleotides are TGTGCCAGCAGCGTAGGCCCAGGGAACACTGAAGCTTTCTTT. Translation gives CASSVGPGNTEAFF. The chain has TRBV9 and TRBJ1-1; D uncertain. V was shortened by 0 bases and J by 1 base, with 7 bases between the two germline ends. The V gene's germline CDR1 is SGDLS and CDR2 YYNGEE. The CDR3 loop spans 14 amino acids.

This clonotype was picked up one time. The CDR3 nucleotides are TGTGCCAGCAGCTTAATTCGGGGGAGAACCGGGGAGCTGTTTTTT. Translating it yields CASSLIRGRTGELFF. The rearrangement uses TRBV7-6 and TRBJ2-2, with a tentative D call TRBD2 (6 bases). CDR3 length: 15 residues. Trimming left V 2 bases short and J 5 bases short, with 12 bases between. The germline V gene encodes CDR1 SGHVS and CDR2 FNYEAQ.

This clonotype has at least ten counts. The chain couples TRBV5-1 to TRBJ2-3, with D uncertain. The V gene's germline CDR1 is SGHRS and CDR2 YFSETQ. The CDR3 totals 13 residues. The ends were cut back, 1 base at V and 1 base at J, with 4 bases in the middle. CDR3 coding DNA: TGCGCCAGCAGCTTGATGGGCACAGATACGCAGTATTTT. Translation: CASSLMGTDTQYF.

The rearrangement links TRBV20-1 to TRBJ1-5; D is uncertain. Trimming took off 2 bases at V and 0 bases at J, with 8 bases between the two ends. The CDR3 has 14 residues. Germline CDR1 reads DFQATT; CDR2 reads SNEGSKA (reference sequence). The CDR3 nucleotides read TGCAGTGCTAGACTTAGACATAGCAATCAGCCCCAGCATTTT. This translates into CSARLRHSNQPQHF.

This clonotype was picked up many times. This chain connects TRBV7-2 to TRBJ2-1, with 8 nucleotides matching TRBD2. CDR1 is SGHTA and CDR2 is FQGNSA in the germline V gene. CDR3 size: 15 residues. The V segment lost 1 base and the J segment 4 bases; nucleotides outside the gene matches: 3. DNA for the CDR3: TGTGCCAGCAGCTTAGGGACTAGCAGATACAATGAGCAGTTCTTC. Protein product: CASSLGTSRYNEQFF.

This clonotype was detected only a few times. The chain uses TRBV7-7 and TRBJ2-2, with TRBD2 matching over 8 bases. The germline gives CDR1 SSHAT, CDR2 FNYEAQ (reference sequence). After removal of 2 bases from V and 5 bases from J, the junction contained 7 bases not matched to a gene. The CDR3 has 16 residues. The CDR3 loop is CASSLSGLARTGELFF. In DNA form, the CDR3 reads TGTGCCAGCAGCTTATCAGGACTAGCAAGGACCGGGGAGCTGTTTTTT.

J is TRBJ1-6 and V is TRBV4-3, with D possibly matching TRBD1 (6 bases). CDR1 and CDR2 from the germline V gene are LGHNA and YSLEER. With 1 base removed from V and 2 bases from J, the gap between germline ends came to 12 bases. The CDR3 covers 17 residues. The CDR3 bases are TGCGCCAGCAGCCAAGGCGGGGGCAGTACCTATAATTCACCCCTCCACTTT. Translating it yields CASSQGGGSTYNSPLHF.

A few counts support this clonotype. The V call is TRBV5-1, the J call TRBJ2-7; TRBD2 agrees at 11 bases. The CDR3 spans 16 residues. CDR1 and CDR2 (germline): SGHRS, YFSETQ. Trimming removed 1 base from V and 2 bases from J; junction bases left unmatched: 5. Here the CDR3 reads CASSLSGTSGTYEQYF. The CDR3 DNA reads TGCGCCAGCAGCTTGTCCGGGACTAGCGGAACCTACGAGCAGTACTTC.

In this sample, this clonotype turned up many times. The chain joins TRBV6-1 to TRBJ1-2; D unresolved. Trimming shortened V by 6 bases and J by 4 bases, and 18 bases separated the two germline ends. The CDR3 loop spans 15 amino acids. Germline V gene lookup returns CDR1 MNHNS and CDR2 SASEGT. The CDR3 is CASSRGSRGTYGYTF. The CDR3 DNA reads TGTGCCAGCAGCAGAGGTTCGCGGGGAACCTATGGCTACACCTTC.

The V call is TRBV11-2, the J call TRBJ2-1; 11 bases line up with TRBD2. CDR3 size: 15 residues. Germline values: CDR1 SGHAT, CDR2 FQNNGV. The V segment lost 4 bases and the J segment 5 bases; nucleotides outside the gene matches: 4. CDR3 amino acids: CASSYSGRAHNEQFF. The CDR3 DNA is TGTGCCAGCAGCTATAGCGGGAGGGCCCACAATGAGCAGTTCTTC.

This clonotype was picked up many times. The rearrangement joins TRBV5-1 to TRBJ2-7, with 9 bases lining up with TRBD1. V lost 3 bases and J lost 6; bases outside the gene matches: 7. Germline CDR1 SGHRS, CDR2 YFSETQ. CDR3 length: 14 residues. Here the CDR3 reads CASSSRDRVVEQYF. The CDR3 bases are TGCGCCAGCAGCTCCCGGGACAGGGTGGTCGAGCAGTACTTC.

CDR3 protein: CASSLDGGIGTGELFF. DNA of the CDR3: TGTGCCAGCAGCCTAGACGGGGGGATTGGGACCGGGGAGCTGTTTTTT. The rearrangement joins TRBV12-3 or TRBV12-4 to TRBJ2-2; 7 bases are shared with TRBD2. V lost 6 bases, J lost 5 bases, and 12 bases stayed unmatched. CDR3 length: 16 amino acids.

The chain employs TRBV2 and TRBJ2-7; perhaps TRBD1 as D (6 bases). Germline V lookup: CDR1 SNHLY, CDR2 FYNNEI. This CDR3 is 13 amino acids long. V shed 2 bases and J shed 10 bases, with 15 bases lying between them. The CDR3 DNA reads as TGTGCCAGCAGTGAACTTGGGACACAGGGCCAGTACTTC. It codes for CASSELGTQGQYF. Looking up the rest from reference TRBV2 and TRBJ2-7 gives the full variable domain: EPEVTQTPSHQVTQMGQEVILRCVPISNHLYFYWYRQILGQKVEFLVSFYNNEISEKSEIFDDQFSVERPDGSNFTLKIRSTKLEDSAMYFCASSELGTQGQYFGPGTRLTVT.

The rearrangement joins TRBV27 to TRBJ2-4, with TRBD2 identical over 10 bases. Germline values: CDR1 MNHEY, CDR2 SMNVEV (reference sequence). The CDR3 spans 15 residues. Trimming took 0 bases from V and 13 from J; bases not matched to a gene: 9. CDR3 loop: CASSLSTSGTGIQYF. The CDR3 coding sequence is TGTGCCAGCAGTTTATCTACTAGCGGGACGGGAATCCAGTACTTC.

V and J are TRBV28 and TRBJ1-2, with D tentatively TRBD1 (5 bases). CDR3 length: 14 residues. V shed 3 bases and J shed 3 bases, with 11 bases lying between them. CDR1 and CDR2 from the germline V gene are MDHEN and SYDVKM. The chain's CDR3 is CASSFGRDYYGYTF. DNA for the CDR3: TGTGCCAGCAGTTTTGGCAGGGACTACTATGGCTACACCTTC.

This clonotype was detected a few times. V is TRBV28 and J is TRBJ1-5; TRBD1 matches at 7 bases. Germline trimming cut 2 bases from V and 7 bases from J; bases unmatched to any gene: 2. Germline values: CDR1 MDHEN, CDR2 SYDVKM. The CDR3 sequence is 13 residues long. CDR3: CASSLDRVQPQHF. Here the CDR3 DNA reads TGTGCCAGCAGTTTAGACAGGGTCCAGCCCCAGCATTTT. Drawing the rest from reference TRBV28 and TRBJ1-5, the complete variable domain is DVKVTQSSRYLVKRTGEKVFLECVQDMDHENMFWYRQDPGLGLRLIYFSYDVKMKEKGDIPEGYSVSREKKERFSLILESASTNQTSMYLCASSLDRVQPQHFGDGTRLSIL.

This clonotype was picked up a small number of times. The chain is built from TRBV10-2 and TRBJ2-3, with TRBD2 matching 10 bases. The CDR3 runs 16 residues. Per the germline V gene, CDR1 is WSHSY and CDR2 is SAAADI. V lost 2 bases and J lost 5; bases outside the gene matches: 7. This CDR3 is CASSEPSGGALDTQYF. Here the CDR3 DNA reads TGCGCCAGCAGTGAGCCCAGCGGGGGGGCCTTAGATACGCAGTATTTT.

The chain couples TRBV5-8 to TRBJ2-7, with D possibly TRBD2 on 7 matching bases. This CDR3 region has 15 residues. CDR1 and CDR2 (germline): SGHTS, YDEGEE. V gave up 4 bases and J gave up 4 bases, with 18 bases separating them. Here the CDR3 reads CASSPSGGTVYEQYF. For the CDR3, the DNA is TGTGCCAGCAGCCCCTCGGGGGGCACGGTGTACGAGCAGTACTTC.

The sample holds a few counts of this clonotype. This chain uses TRBV7-9 with TRBJ2-4; perhaps TRBD2 as D (6 bases). This CDR3 region has 14 residues. Trimming removed 5 bases from V and 5 bases from J, with 13 bases in between. The germline V gene encodes CDR1 SEHNR and CDR2 FQNEAQ (reference sequence). The DNA for the CDR3 is TGTGCCAGCAGCCGGGACTCAGAGCAAAACATTCAGTACTTC. Residues: CASSRDSEQNIQYF.

This chain connects TRBV5-1 to TRBJ1-1; unclear D gene. This CDR3 region has 12 residues. Trimming cost V 0 bases and J 7 bases, with 7 bases left between them. Germline V gene sequence: CDR1 SGHRS, CDR2 YFSETQ. The CDR3 loop reads CASSLVGGEAFF. The DNA for the CDR3 is TGCGCCAGCAGCTTGGTGGGTGGTGAAGCTTTCTTT.

This clonotype has a count of ten or more. The V call is TRBV5-6, the J call TRBJ2-2; 8 bases map to TRBD2. V gave up 3 bases and J gave up 4 bases; unmatched junction bases: 5. The CDR3 contains 15 residues. From germline, CDR1 is SGHDT and CDR2 YYEEEE. Written as DNA, the CDR3 is TGTGCCAGCAGCTGGAGCGGGGGAGGCACCGGGGAGCTGTTTTTT. It specifies CASSWSGGGTGELFF.

This clonotype has more than one count but fewer than ten. The chain links TRBV3-1 to TRBJ1-1; no firm D call. Looked up from germline, CDR1 is LGHDT and CDR2 is YNNKEL (reference sequence). The CDR3 runs to 15 residues. Trimming pared 4 bases from V and 4 bases from J, leaving 16 bases between. The CDR3: CASSPPEVWGTEAFF. The DNA of the CDR3 is TGTGCCAGCAGCCCCCCGGAGGTTTGGGGCACTGAAGCTTTCTTT.

The CDR3 sequence: CASSDGHRGLETQYF. DNA for the CDR3: TGTGCCAGCAGTGACGGACACCGCGGGCTGGAGACCCAGTACTTC. The genes are TRBV6-1 and TRBJ2-5; D is possibly TRBD1 or TRBD2 (5 bases each). CDR1 is MNHNS, CDR2 SASEGT, per germline. Trimming removed 3 bases at V and 5 bases at J, with 16 bases between. The CDR3 has 15 amino acids.

In this sample, this clonotype turned up a few times. J is TRBJ2-3 and V is TRBV5-1; 7 bases fit TRBD2. V shed 5 bases and J 0 bases; nucleotides not matched to a gene: 9. The CDR3 is 16 amino acids. Germline loops: CDR1 SGHRS, CDR2 YFSETQ. The CDR3 loop is CASRRGSSGSTDTQYF. CDR3 DNA sequence: TGCGCCAGCAGAAGGGGCTCTAGCGGTAGCACAGATACGCAGTATTTT.

J is TRBJ1-2 and V is TRBV3-1, with D tentatively TRBD1 (5 bases). The germline V gene has CDR1 LGHDT and CDR2 YNNKEL (reference sequence). The germline V and J ends were trimmed by 1 base and 8 bases, with 11 bases remaining between them. The CDR3 is 13 residues long. Here the CDR3 reads CASSQGRELGYTF. CDR3 nucleotide sequence: TGTGCCAGCAGCCAAGGCAGGGAGTTGGGCTACACCTTC.

This clonotype was counted many times. The chain carries TRBV7-9 and TRBJ2-7; no reliable D call. This CDR3 contains 14 residues. V gave up 3 bases and J gave up 0 bases, with 9 bases separating them. The germline gives CDR1 SEHNR, CDR2 FQNEAQ (reference sequence). The CDR3 sequence is CASSFDKSSYEQYF. The CDR3 DNA sequence: TGTGCCAGCAGCTTTGACAAGAGCTCCTACGAGCAGTACTTC.

Concerning this clonotype itself: The junction does not match germline at one end; this may be a read error. The J gene is TRBJ2-5, the V gene TRBV20-1, with D unresolved. This CDR3 has 15 residues. CDR1 DFQATT and CDR2 SNEGSKA come from the germline V gene (reference sequence). In nucleotides, the CDR3 is TGCAGCGCTAGAGGTTTTGGCAGTTTCCAAGAGACCCAGTACTTC. Its translation is CSARGFGSFQETQYF.

The J gene is TRBJ2-1, the V gene TRBV9, with 11 bases aligning to TRBD2. The CDR3 contains 15 residues. CDR1 is SGDLS, CDR2 YYNGEE, per germline. V was pared by 2 bases and J by 12 bases, with 10 bases of the junction left unmatched. This CDR3 is CASSVYGTSGHSQFF. The CDR3 DNA reads TGTGCCAGCAGCGTCTATGGGACTAGCGGACACTCGCAGTTCTTC. Looking up the rest from reference TRBV9 and TRBJ2-1 gives the full variable domain: DSGVTQTPKHLITATGQRVTLRCSPRSGDLSVYWYQQSLDQGLQFLIQYYNGEERAKGNILERFSAQQFPDLHSELNLSSLELGDSALYFCASSVYGTSGHSQFFGPGTRLTVL.